This is a list of T cell receptor beta chains from one sample in a study of control samples from healthy donors and cancer patients. Repertoires were generated with immunoSEQ multiplex PCR, while TCRdb's copy carries only in-frame clones and drops some. Of roughly 450,000 clones listed, 75% to 95% were seen once; the top ten hold 5.5% to 8%. Sequencing was performed on PBMCs. Receptors originate from a middle-aged man with head and neck cancer. CDR3s leave out the opening cysteine and the closing phenylalanine or tryptophan.

j_call | v_call | cdr3_aa
TRBJ1-5 | TRBV29-1 | SVEVENQPQH
TRBJ2-5 | TRBV5-1 | ASSLEGGRETQY
TRBJ1-2 | TRBV4-3 | ASSQDHASQGAMGYT
TRBJ2-5 | TRBV7-2 | ASSFKETQY
TRBJ2-1 | TRBV10-1 | ASSFSLRTSGRAEYEQF
TRBJ2-3 | TRBV24-1 | ATSDGSTDTQY
TRBJ2-7 | TRBV19 | ASSMPPTGSNEQY
TRBJ1-5 | TRBV7-8 | ASSLEQLRAPQH
TRBJ2-3 | TRBV24-1 | ATSHLDTQY
TRBJ1-2 | TRBV6-5 | ASNPTGQLYGYT
TRBJ2-3 | TRBV6-6 | ASSYSPSTDTQY
TRBJ2-7 | TRBV5-4 | ASSFLGGSYEQY
TRBJ2-3 | TRBV5-1 | ASSLTRGTDTQY
TRBJ1-2 | TRBV6-5 | ASTVLRTDFYGYT
TRBJ1-2 | TRBV4-1 | ASSQGLTGYT
TRBJ2-4 | TRBV2 | ASTGLIAKNIQY
TRBJ2-1 | TRBV6-5 | ASITGTLYNEQF
TRBJ1-2 | TRBV6-1 | ASSDPGALGTYGYT
TRBJ2-7 | TRBV5-6 | ASSPGTGSYEQY
TRBJ1-4 | TRBV13 | ASSPGTDEKLF
TRBJ1-1 | TRBV27 | ASSMGLSGVGAF
TRBJ1-6 | TRBV27 | ASSLDRLPANSPLH
TRBJ1-4 | TRBV6-1 | ASSEGAPSEKLF
TRBJ2-7 | TRBV27 | ASHRGSDVGEQY
TRBJ2-5 | TRBV12-3/TRBV12-4 | ASSLMETQY
TRBJ2-1 | TRBV18 | ASSPPPTSGGAQQF
TRBJ2-1 | TRBV3-1/TRBV3-2 | ASSQDRRDREGIGTYNEQF
TRBJ2-6 | TRBV29-1 | SVVANSGANVLT
TRBJ1-6 | TRBV7-8 | ASSLPGTVRSPNSPLH
TRBJ1-4 | TRBV5-6 | ASSLISTNEKLF
TRBJ2-1 | TRBV11-2 | ASSQTSFNEQF
TRBJ2-5 | TRBV30 | AWSVTGGRETQY
TRBJ1-1 | TRBV6-2/TRBV6-3 | ASSYSGRGAEAF
TRBJ2-7 | TRBV28 | ASSLRQGTYEQY
TRBJ2-7 | TRBV5-1 | ASSLAQGSYEQY
TRBJ2-1 | TRBV10-3 | AISGGGARSYNEQF
TRBJ2-2 | TRBV4-3 | ASSQGGWGTGELF
TRBJ2-6 | TRBV7-2 | ASSLGKASGANVLT
TRBJ1-6 | TRBV7-9 | ASSLLPTGAGSPLH
TRBJ2-5 | TRBV5-4 | ATGLGPGAQY
TRBJ2-3 | TRBV5-4 | ASSAGYGRESTDTQY
TRBJ2-2 | TRBV3-1/TRBV3-2 | ASSRTGASNTGELF
TRBJ1-1 | TRBV27 | ASSELTGGHTEAF
TRBJ2-1 | TRBV29-1 | SGISTGVDNEQF
TRBJ1-1 | TRBV14 | ASSQVIGTGTREAF
TRBJ2-7 | TRBV6-5 | ASSSGGNSDEQY
TRBJ2-5 | TRBV4-3 | ASSRKPGETQY
TRBJ2-3 | TRBV5-1 | ASSLPSGSTDTQY